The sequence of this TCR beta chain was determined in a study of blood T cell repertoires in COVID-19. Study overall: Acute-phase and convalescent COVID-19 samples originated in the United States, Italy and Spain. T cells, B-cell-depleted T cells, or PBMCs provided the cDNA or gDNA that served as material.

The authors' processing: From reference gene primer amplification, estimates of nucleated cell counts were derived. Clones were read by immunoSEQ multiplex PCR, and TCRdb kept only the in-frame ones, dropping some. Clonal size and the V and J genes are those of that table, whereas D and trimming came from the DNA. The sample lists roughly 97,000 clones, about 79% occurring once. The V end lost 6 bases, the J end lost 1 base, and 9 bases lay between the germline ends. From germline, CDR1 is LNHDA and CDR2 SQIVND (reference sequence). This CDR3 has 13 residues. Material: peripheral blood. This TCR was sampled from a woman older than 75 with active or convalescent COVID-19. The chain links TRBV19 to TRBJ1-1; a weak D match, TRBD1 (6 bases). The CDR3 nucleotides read TGTGCCAGTAGCCCACAGGGGAACACTGAAGCTTTCTTT. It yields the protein CASSPQGNTEAFF.